This T cell receptor beta chain appears in the sequencing data of a study of T-cell memory formation after mild COVID-19. Using its own MiXCR run on the 5' RACE reads, TCRdb lists one record per CDR3 protein. The table records hundreds of thousands of distinct CDR3 sequences, around 15% of them present only once. Germline-derived CDR1 and CDR2 are DFQATT and SNEGSKA (reference sequence). Unmatched junction bases numbered 5, after V lost 2 bases and J lost 1 base. The CDR3 sequence is 15 residues long. The source material was PBMCs or a T cell subset sorted from them (not recorded which). The chain has TRBV20-1 and TRBJ1-1, with 9 positions matching TRBD1. This TCR came from a man between 18 and 29 years old who had mild COVID-19 (a few samples of this study predate the infection). Cell type and time point are not known. CDR3 region: CSARPWDRENTEAFF. The CDR3 nucleotides read TGCAGTGCTAGACCCTGGGACAGGGAGAACACTGAAGCTTTCTTT.